This T cell receptor beta chain derives from a study of shared clonotypes between healthy human individuals. Study background: A few men and two women, aged 18 to 49, were donors. Every donor yielded three CD4 naive, three CD4 memory, two CD8 naive and one CD8 memory plate.

CDR3 length equals 15 residues. V was clipped by 3 bases and J by 4 bases, with 16 bases between them. Germline V gene lookup returns CDR1 SNHLY and CDR2 FYNNEI. Study-wide results and caveats: Some naive CD4 clonotypes, roughly 4.5%, turned up in common across a few donors.

Assay execution took place at the deep level. Libraries were prepared by immunoSEQ multiplex PCR; TCRdb keeps only in-frame clonotypes and omits some of them. Of hundreds of thousands of clones listed, approximately 96% are singletons. Naive CD8 cells comprised CD45RO-negative, CCR7-positively selected cells, excluding terminally differentiated effector memory CD45RA+ cells. Comments on this clone: Its cognate antigen is unknown.

The sequence came from a woman aged 30 to 39 in good health. The chain couples TRBV2 to TRBJ2-7; D gene unclear. Source material: naive CD8+ T cells sorted from blood. CDR3 loop: CASSDGHISFYEQYF. The CDR3 nucleotides are TGTGCCAGCAGTGACGGCCACATTAGCTTTTACGAGCAGTACTTC.